Listed here are 9 T cell receptor beta chains from one sample, sequenced in a study of cytomegalovirus exposure and HLA in healthy donors. The PCR contained 60 Vbeta and 13 Jbeta primers. Produced via immunoSEQ multiplex PCR; TCRdb's table is partial and in-frame only. Among under 200,000 clones listed, around 80% were seen once. Specimen: PBMCs. Source of these receptors: a male donor in good health and CMV-seropositive.

The chain carries TRBV20-1 and TRBJ2-1, with D unclear. This CDR3 spans 11 amino acids. V was clipped by 2 bases and J by 9 bases, with 8 bases between them. Germline CDR1 and CDR2: DFQATT and SNEGSKA (reference sequence). The CDR3 coding sequence is TGCAGTGCTAGACACTTCGGTGAGCAGTTCTTC. Protein: CSARHFGEQFF.

CDR3 nucleotide sequence: TGCGCCAGCAGCCGAGGACTAGCGGGAGAACTCTACGAGCAGTACTTC. It is translated as CASSRGLAGELYEQYF. V is TRBV5-1 and J is TRBJ2-7, with 13 bases aligning to TRBD2. CDR1 is SGHRS and CDR2 is YFSETQ in the germline V gene. The CDR3 contains 16 residues. Trimming cost V 4 bases and J 3 bases; bases outside gene matches: 7.

The V gene is TRBV20-1, the J gene TRBJ2-7; the D is unclear. The CDR3 consists of 11 residues. Trimming removed 1 base at V and 3 bases at J, with 4 bases between. Germline V lookup: CDR1 DFQATT, CDR2 SNEGSKA (reference sequence). The CDR3 DNA follows: TGCAGTGCTAGAGTTATCTACGAGCAGTACTTC. This sequence encodes CSARVIYEQYF.

J is TRBJ1-1 and V is TRBV7-9, with D possibly matching TRBD1 (6 bases). Trimming took off 3 bases at V and 4 bases at J, with 12 bases between the two ends. The germline gives CDR1 SEHNR, CDR2 FQNEAQ (reference sequence). The CDR3 sequence is 14 residues long. The CDR3 DNA follows: TGTGCCAGCAGCTTGCAGGACAGAATCACTGAAGCTTTCTTT. Translation gives CASSLQDRITEAFF.

The rearrangement links TRBV27 to TRBJ2-1; 8 bases fit TRBD2. Germline-derived CDR1 and CDR2 are MNHEY and SMNVEV (reference sequence). V trimming: 5 bases; J trimming: 0 bases; junction bases outside the gene matches: 3. The CDR3 length is 15 residues. The CDR3 sequence is CASSRLALSYNEQFF. CDR3 nucleotide sequence: TGTGCCAGCAGTCGACTAGCGCTCTCCTACAATGAGCAGTTCTTC.

The chain joins TRBV11-3 to TRBJ2-1; D is unclear. Trimming removed 3 bases from V and 8 bases from J, with 11 bases in between. The CDR3 contains 13 residues. Germline V CDR1 and CDR2: SGHNT, YENEEA. CDR3 sequence (DNA): TGTGCCAGCAGCTTGATAGCCTTGGATGAGCAGTTCTTC. It specifies CASSLIALDEQFF.

The chain links TRBV5-1 to TRBJ2-1; the match to TRBD2 covers 15 bases. This CDR3 comprises 19 residues. Germline lookup yields CDR1 SGHRS and CDR2 YFSETQ. V gave up 0 bases and J gave up 2 bases; unmatched junction bases: 6. CDR3 bases: TGCGCCAGCAGCTTGGAAGGGACTAGCGGGAGGAGGACCTACAATGAGCAGTTCTTC. It translates to CASSLEGTSGRRTYNEQFF. Looking up the rest from reference TRBV5-1 and TRBJ2-1 gives the full variable domain: KAGVTQTPRYLIKTRGQQVTLSCSPISGHRSVSWYQQTPGQGLQFLFEYFSETQRNKGNFPGRFSGRQFSNSRSEMNVSTLELGDSALYLCASSLEGTSGRRTYNEQFFGPGTRLTVL.

This rearrangement joins TRBV6-5 to TRBJ1-6; 7 bases are a match to TRBD1. The J segment lost 10 bases and the V segment lost 6 bases, leaving 12 bases of the junction unmatched. CDR3 length: 15 residues. Germline CDR1 MNHEY, CDR2 SVGAGI. The DNA of the CDR3 is TGTGCCAGCAGCCGTTCGGGGACAGAGGGATCACCCCTCCACTTT. Encoded protein: CASSRSGTEGSPLHF.

This chain connects TRBV11-2 to TRBJ2-7, with TRBD2 matching over 15 bases. The V and J ends lost 5 bases and 4 bases, in that order; junction bases with no gene match: 3. Per germline, CDR1 SGHAT and CDR2 FQNNGV. There are 15 residues in the CDR3. The CDR3 spells CASSQGLAGGYEQYF. CDR3 in DNA: TGTGCCAGCAGCCAGGGACTAGCGGGAGGTTACGAGCAGTACTTC.